Below are 30 T cell receptor beta chains sequenced from a single sample in a study of blood T cell repertoires in COVID-19. The repertoire was sequenced with immunoSEQ multiplex PCR; TCRdb's copy has only in-frame clones and lacks some. The sample consists of some 180,000 clones, around nine tenths of them appearing once. Sequencing was done on a sample of peripheral blood. The receptors here all came from a woman older than 75 with COVID-19, enrolled during active disease.

This clone was observed a single time. Other DNA sequences in the same sample also yield this CDR3. The V call is TRBV6-2 or TRBV6-3, the J call TRBJ2-2, with D possibly TRBD2 on 5 matching bases. Deletions cut 6 bases from V and 4 bases from J, with 9 bases between. Germline V gene lookup returns CDR1 MNHEY and CDR2 SVGEGT. The CDR3 consists of 13 residues. The CDR3 spells CASSPRGTGELFF. The CDR3 DNA sequence: TGTGCCAGCAGCCCCCGGGGCACCGGGGAGCTGTTTTTT.

This chain links TRBV29-1 with TRBJ1-1, with a tentative D call TRBD1 (6 bases). This CDR3 comprises 13 residues. Germline V gene lookup returns CDR1 SQVTM and CDR2 ANQGSEA. The germline V and J ends were trimmed by 5 bases and 1 base, with 11 bases remaining between them. The CDR3 DNA sequence: TGCAGCGTTTCCCGGGGGGCGAACACTGAAGCTTTCTTT. The encoded protein is CSVSRGANTEAFF.

V gene TRBV7-2 combines with J gene TRBJ2-7, with D possibly matching TRBD2 (5 bases). The CDR3 is 15 residues long. Germline V lookup: CDR1 SGHTA, CDR2 FQGNSA. V was clipped by 0 bases and J by 5 bases, with 14 bases between them. CDR3 nucleotides: TGTGCCAGCAGCTTAGCGCTCAACTGGGGAGACGAGCAGTACTTC. Translating gives CASSLALNWGDEQYF.

The chain uses TRBV28 and TRBJ2-7, with 10 bases fitting TRBD2. CDR3 length: 15 amino acids. V was clipped by 10 bases and J by 3 bases; unmatched bases: 12. Germline assignment: CDR1 MDHEN and CDR2 SYDVKM. CDR3 sequence: CATATGASGSYEQYF. CDR3 DNA: TGTGCCACAGCCACGGGAGCTAGCGGGAGCTACGAGCAGTACTTC.

About this clone itself: One end of the junction does not line up with germline, which may come from a read error. The chain links TRBV28 to TRBJ1-1, with unresolved D. CDR3 length: 10 residues. The germline V gene has CDR1 MDHEN and CDR2 SYDVKM. CDR3 sequence reads: CASSLQYRVF. The CDR3 DNA sequence: TGTGCCAGCAGTTTACAGTACCGGGTATTT.

The chain links TRBV19 to TRBJ1-2, with 10 bases fitting TRBD1. The V segment lost 4 bases and the J segment 7 bases; nucleotides outside the gene matches: 15. The CDR3 is made up of 17 amino acids. From germline, CDR1 is LNHDA and CDR2 SQIVND (reference sequence). CDR3 sequence reads: CASSTETGGAALRGYTF. CDR3 in DNA: TGTGCCAGTAGTACGGAGACAGGGGGCGCTGCCTTGCGTGGCTACACCTTC.

The rearrangement links TRBV5-1 to TRBJ2-1; 16 bases agree with TRBD2. The V gene's germline CDR1 is SGHRS and CDR2 YFSETQ. The CDR3 has 17 residues. The V gene end was trimmed by 4 bases and the J gene end by 7 bases; junction bases not matched to a gene: 8. DNA for the CDR3: TGCGCCAGCAGCCCGGGACTAGCGGGAGGGCCTTTGAATGAGCAGTTCTTC. It encodes CASSPGLAGGPLNEQFF.

The chain carries TRBV5-4 and TRBJ1-2; 8 bases fit TRBD1. CDR1 and CDR2 (germline): SGHNT, YYREEE (reference sequence). This CDR3 comprises 18 residues. The V gene end was trimmed by 0 bases and the J gene end by 6 bases; junction bases not matched to a gene: 16. DNA for the CDR3: TGTGCCAGCAGCTTGGAAAGAGGCAGGGGGCCTGAAATGAATGGCTACACCTTC. It is translated as CASSLERGRGPEMNGYTF. Using reference TRBV5-4 and TRBJ1-2 for the parts outside the CDR3, the full variable domain is ETGVTQSPTHLIKTRGQQVTLRCSSQSGHNTVSWYQQALGQGPQFIFQYYREEENGRGNFPPRFSGLQFPNYSSELNVNALELDDSALYLCASSLERGRGPEMNGYTFGSGTRLTVV.

V gene TRBV5-1 combines with J gene TRBJ2-5, with a possible D match to TRBD2 (5 bases). Germline V gives CDR1 SGHRS, CDR2 YFSETQ. The V end lost 4 bases, the J end lost 2 bases, and 9 bases lay between the germline ends. This CDR3 is 13 amino acids long. The CDR3 protein is CASSTGFQETQYF. The CDR3 coding sequence is TGCGCCAGCAGCACGGGATTTCAAGAGACCCAGTACTTC.

The chain recombines TRBV6-2 or TRBV6-3 with TRBJ2-3, with 12 nucleotides matching TRBD2. CDR1 and CDR2 (germline): MNHEY, SVGEGT. J lost 2 bases, V lost 2 bases, and 14 bases had no gene match. The CDR3 is 20 residues long. The CDR3 nucleotides are TGTGCCAGCAGTTACCCCGGGACTAGCGGGCCTCAAAGGACCACAGATACGCAGTATTTT. Translation gives CASSYPGTSGPQRTTDTQYF.

The chain uses TRBV15 and TRBJ2-2; TRBD1 might be the D (6 bases). The CDR3 is 12 amino acids. The V and J ends lost 4 bases and 7 bases respectively, with 7 bases between them. From germline, CDR1 is LNHNV and CDR2 YYDKDF (reference sequence). CDR3 sequence reads: CATSTGHGELFF. In nucleotides, the CDR3 is TGTGCCACCAGCACGGGACACGGGGAGCTGTTTTTT.

The J gene is TRBJ2-5, the V gene TRBV7-6; 10 bases line up with TRBD2. The germline gives CDR1 SGHVS, CDR2 FNYEAQ. The CDR3 spans 17 residues. After removal of 5 bases from V and 5 bases from J, the junction contained 14 bases not matched to a gene. The CDR3 sequence: CASSDPLVLAGAETQYF. CDR3 sequence (DNA): TGTGCCAGCAGCGACCCCCTGGTGCTAGCGGGAGCTGAGACCCAGTACTTC. The variable domain in full, with the rest retrieved from reference TRBV7-6 and TRBJ2-5, is GAGVSQSPRYKVTKRGQDVALRCDPISGHVSLYWYRQALGQGPEFLTYFNYEAQQDKSGLPNDRFSAERPEGSISTLTIQRTEQRDSAMYRCASSDPLVLAGAETQYFGPGTRLLVL.

This chain uses TRBV28 with TRBJ1-4, with D uncertain. Trimming removed 6 bases from V and 5 bases from J, with 4 bases in between. CDR3 length: 11 amino acids. Germline assignment: CDR1 MDHEN and CDR2 SYDVKM. In DNA, the CDR3 is TGTGCCAGCAGCCAGAATGAAAAACTGTTTTTT. This sequence encodes CASSQNEKLFF. The full variable domain, rest sourced from reference TRBV28 and TRBJ1-4, is DVKVTQSSRYLVKRTGEKVFLECVQDMDHENMFWYRQDPGLGLRLIYFSYDVKMKEKGDIPEGYSVSREKKERFSLILESASTNQTSMYLCASSQNEKLFFGSGTQLSVL.

The chain combines TRBV3-1 (or the pseudogene TRBV3-2) with TRBJ2-1; 11 bases map to TRBD1. The CDR3 loop spans 16 amino acids. Germline values: CDR1 LGHDT, CDR2 YNNKEL (reference sequence). Losses at the gene ends were 3 bases for V and 3 bases for J; bases not matched to a gene: 4. In nucleotides, the CDR3 is TGTGCCAGCAGCCAGGCCGGGACAGGGGGCTACAATGAGCAGTTCTTC. Translated: CASSQAGTGGYNEQFF.

V is TRBV29-1 and J is TRBJ2-5; TRBD2 aligns across 12 bases. CDR3 length equals 13 residues. From germline, CDR1 is SQVTM and CDR2 ANQGSEA. The J segment lost 4 bases and the V segment lost 7 bases, leaving 4 bases of the junction unmatched. The CDR3 loop is CSGATSGRETQYF. CDR3 bases: TGCAGCGGGGCGACTAGCGGGAGAGAGACCCAGTACTTC.

The rearrangement links TRBV7-9 to TRBJ1-2; 8 bases line up with TRBD1. V was pared by 5 bases and J by 4 bases, with 6 bases of the junction left unmatched. The germline V gene has CDR1 SEHNR and CDR2 FQNEAQ (reference sequence). The CDR3 length is 14 residues. CDR3 in DNA: TGTGCCAGCAGCGCCAGACAGGGGCCCTATGGCTACACCTTC. Translated: CASSARQGPYGYTF.

The chain has TRBV28 and TRBJ1-2, with D maybe TRBD1 (6 bases). Deletions cut 6 bases from V and 12 bases from J, with 20 bases between. The CDR3 consists of 13 residues. Per germline, CDR1 MDHEN and CDR2 SYDVKM. Here the CDR3 reads CASRIPGVGENTF. For the CDR3, the DNA is TGTGCCAGCAGGATACCAGGGGTGGGAGAGAACACCTTC.

The chain couples TRBV14 to TRBJ1-1; D unclear. Germline loops: CDR1 SGHDN, CDR2 FVKESK. Trimming removed 4 bases at V and 6 bases at J, with 18 bases between. The CDR3 is 15 residues long. DNA of the CDR3: TGTGCCAGCAGCCTTATTACGGGTCAGAGTGCTGAAGCTTTCTTT. Residues: CASSLITGQSAEAFF. Together with reference TRBV14 and TRBJ1-1, the CDR3 gives the full variable domain: EAGVTQFPSHSVIEKGQTVTLRCDPISGHDNLYWYRRVMGKEIKFLLHFVKESKQDESGMPNNRFLAERTGGTYSTLKVQPAELEDSGVYFCASSLITGQSAEAFFGQGTRLTVV.

This chain links TRBV2 with TRBJ2-4; possibly TRBD1 for D (5 bases). The CDR3 sequence is 15 residues long. The germline V gene encodes CDR1 SNHLY and CDR2 FYNNEI. Between the trimmed V and J ends, which lost 6 bases and 5 bases, there was a span of 17 bases. The CDR3 spells CASSRVYNVENIQYF. The CDR3 DNA sequence: TGTGCCAGCAGCAGGGTTTATAACGTGGAAAACATTCAGTACTTC.

The chain combines TRBV5-8 with TRBJ2-1; D is unclear. Trimming removed 3 bases from V and 6 bases from J, with 4 bases in between. The CDR3 sequence is 11 residues long. Germline assignment: CDR1 SGHTS and CDR2 YDEGEE. DNA of the CDR3: TGTGCCAGCAGCTACATCAATGAGCAGTTCTTC. It translates to CASSYINEQFF.

The chain links TRBV6-2 or TRBV6-3 to TRBJ2-7; D gene ambiguous. Germline V gives CDR1 MNHEY, CDR2 SVGEGT. Trimming shortened V by 4 bases and J by 4 bases, and 8 bases separated the two germline ends. The CDR3 is made up of 12 amino acids. CDR3 amino acids: CASSSPSYEQYF. CDR3 sequence (DNA): TGTGCCAGCAGTTCACCTAGTTACGAGCAGTACTTC.

This clone was seen more than once but under ten times. The chain is built from TRBV14 and TRBJ1-1, with TRBD1 identical over 9 bases. Unmatched junction bases numbered 2, after V lost 2 bases and J lost 1 base. This CDR3 has 15 amino acids. From germline, CDR1 is SGHDN and CDR2 FVKESK. CDR3 sequence (DNA): TGTGCCAGCAGCCAACTGGACAGGGGGAACACTGAAGCTTTCTTT. Translated, it gives CASSQLDRGNTEAFF.

The V and J genes are TRBV28 and TRBJ1-2, with D uncertain. CDR3 size: 14 residues. With 3 bases removed from V and 4 bases from J, the gap between germline ends came to 12 bases. CDR1 and CDR2 (germline): MDHEN, SYDVKM. Here the CDR3 DNA reads TGTGCCAGCAGTTTCTCGGGAGAGGTCTATGGCTACACCTTC. This codes for CASSFSGEVYGYTF.

The chain is built from TRBV19 and TRBJ1-2, with D unresolved. The V end was cut by 4 bases, the J end by 12 bases, with 18 bases between. There are 13 residues in the CDR3. In germline, CDR1 is LNHDA, CDR2 SQIVND (reference sequence). This CDR3 reads CASSTEVRMAHTF. The CDR3, as DNA: TGTGCCAGTAGTACTGAGGTCCGAATGGCCCACACCTTC.

This clone turned up a few times. V gene TRBV24-1 combines with J gene TRBJ2-5, with a possible D match to TRBD2 (6 bases). CDR3 length: 13 residues. CDR1 is KGHDR and CDR2 is SFDVKD in the germline V gene. Trimming cost V 10 bases and J 0 bases, with 11 bases left between them. DNA for the CDR3: TGTGCCACGGCGCGGGATAACCAAGAGACCCAGTACTTC. Translating gives CATARDNQETQYF.

The chain recombines TRBV5-1 with TRBJ2-5, with 12 positions matching TRBD2. V shed 6 bases and J 2 bases; nucleotides not matched to a gene: 5. The germline V gene has CDR1 SGHRS and CDR2 YFSETQ. CDR3 length: 15 amino acids. The CDR3 bases are TGCGCCAGCACCAGACTAGCGGGAGTTCAAGAGACCCAGTACTTC. Amino acids: CASTRLAGVQETQYF.

This sequence joins TRBV20-1 and TRBJ2-1; D not resolved. Germline V gives CDR1 DFQATT, CDR2 SNEGSKA (reference sequence). CDR3 length: 13 amino acids. V was clipped by 3 bases and J by 9 bases, with 15 bases between them. CDR3 sequence reads: CSASSEILAEQFF. In DNA, the CDR3 is TGCAGTGCTAGTTCGGAGATCCTGGCTGAGCAGTTCTTC.

This rearrangement joins TRBV5-6 to TRBJ1-1; no reliable D call. The CDR3 contains 14 residues. The germline V gene has CDR1 SGHDT and CDR2 YYEEEE. Trimming removed 5 bases from V and 1 base from J, with 12 bases in between. The CDR3 region has the DNA TGTGCCAGCAGACGGTGGGAGCGGAACACTGAAGCTTTCTTT. This encodes CASRRWERNTEAFF. Full variable domain (remainder filled in from reference TRBV5-6 and TRBJ1-1): DAGVTQSPTHLIKTRGQQVTLRCSPKSGHDTVSWYQQALGQGPQFIFQYYEEEERQRGNFPDRFSGHQFPNYSSELNVNALLLGDSALYLCASRRWERNTEAFFGQGTRLTVV.

V usage is TRBV27 and J usage is TRBJ2-7; 11 nucleotides line up with TRBD2. Germline assignment: CDR1 MNHEY and CDR2 SMNVEV (reference sequence). This CDR3 region has 16 residues. Trimming removed 2 bases from V and 1 base from J; junction bases left unmatched: 4. The CDR3 nucleotides are TGTGCCAGCAGTTTACGACCTAGCGGGGGGTCCTACGAGCAGTACTTC. It codes for CASSLRPSGGSYEQYF.

The chain employs TRBV4-3 and TRBJ1-6; D may be TRBD1 (5 bases). Germline assignment: CDR1 LGHNA and CDR2 YSLEER. The V end was cut by 0 bases, the J end by 8 bases, with 8 bases between. The CDR3 sequence is 14 residues long. CDR3 region: CASSQEGRHSPLHF. The CDR3 coding sequence is TGCGCCAGCAGCCAAGAGGGGCGCCATTCACCCCTCCACTTT.